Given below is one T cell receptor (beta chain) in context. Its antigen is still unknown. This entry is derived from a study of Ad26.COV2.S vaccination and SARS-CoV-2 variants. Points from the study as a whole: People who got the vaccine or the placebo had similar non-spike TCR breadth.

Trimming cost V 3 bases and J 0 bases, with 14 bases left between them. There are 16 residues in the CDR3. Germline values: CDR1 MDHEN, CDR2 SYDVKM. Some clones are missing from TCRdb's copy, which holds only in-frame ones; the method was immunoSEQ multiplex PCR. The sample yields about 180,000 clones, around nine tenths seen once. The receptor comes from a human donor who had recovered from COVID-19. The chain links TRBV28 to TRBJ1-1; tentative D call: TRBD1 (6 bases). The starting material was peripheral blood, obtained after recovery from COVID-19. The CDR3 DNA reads TGTGCCAGCAGTTTTGGGGGGGCCCCGATGAACACTGAAGCTTTCTTT. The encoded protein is CASSFGGAPMNTEAFF.